This is a list of T cell receptor beta chains from one sample in a study of blood T cell repertoires in COVID-19. The data were produced by immunoSEQ multiplex PCR, yet TCRdb's version contains in-frame clones alone and is incomplete. This table has 100,000 to 150,000 clones, around 86% appearing once. Specimen: peripheral blood. Every receptor here comes from an elderly man with active or convalescent COVID-19. Each CDR3 is given without its conserved first and last residue. The order of the fields is J gene, V gene, CDR3 protein.

j_call: TRBJ2-1; v_call: TRBV29-1; cdr3_aa: SVELLPGTGGAYNEQF
j_call: TRBJ2-3; v_call: TRBV4-2; cdr3_aa: ASSQGGTTDTQY
j_call: TRBJ1-6; v_call: TRBV3-1/TRBV3-2; cdr3_aa: ASSSTVDSYNSPLH
j_call: TRBJ2-2; v_call: TRBV27; cdr3_aa: ASSYKREFHGELF
j_call: TRBJ1-6; v_call: TRBV5-3; cdr3_aa: ARSLELGTGASPLH
j_call: TRBJ2-1; v_call: TRBV2; cdr3_aa: ASSVSVDSPYNEQF
j_call: TRBJ1-2; v_call: TRBV5-1; cdr3_aa: ARRPKPLDRAAHGYT
j_call: TRBJ1-6; v_call: TRBV5-1; cdr3_aa: ASNWGDSDNSPLH
j_call: TRBJ1-6; v_call: TRBV4-2; cdr3_aa: ASSQDWTGDSPLH
j_call: TRBJ1-5; v_call: TRBV28; cdr3_aa: ASSLPARRGLGQPQH
j_call: TRBJ2-1; v_call: TRBV7-9; cdr3_aa: ASSPLTSLDEQF
j_call: TRBJ2-7; v_call: TRBV5-1; cdr3_aa: ASSGTAKETSPYEQY
j_call: TRBJ1-2; v_call: TRBV27; cdr3_aa: ASSLRGGDYGYT
j_call: TRBJ2-7; v_call: TRBV4-2; cdr3_aa: ASSQARGQGDSYEQY
j_call: TRBJ2-3; v_call: TRBV5-5; cdr3_aa: ASSLTASSDTQY
j_call: TRBJ1-5; v_call: TRBV5-4; cdr3_aa: ASSYQGQGNQPQH